Below are 7 T cell receptor beta chains sequenced from a single sample in a study of human T cells and chemical hapten exposure. TCRdb processed the RACE reads anew with MiXCR; each CDR3 protein has one entry. The sample shows under 300,000 distinct CDR3 sequences, around 7.7% of them seen only once. The sample's time point: pre-sensitization, week 0. Treatment defined: therapeutic diphenylcyclopropenone sensitization with weekly scalp DPC. The sequencing here drew on whole blood, taken in connection with sensitization to the hapten diphenylcyclopropenone (DPC). The receptor source for this set is a man aged 18 to 29 with alopecia areata. Some clones in this sample may be carry-over from other donors' samples.

This clonotype was found many times. The CDR3 sequence: CASSLGTGSNYEQYV. The CDR3 DNA follows: TGTGCCAGCAGCTTAGGGACAGGGTCCAACTACGAGCAGTACGTC. V gene TRBV7-8 combines with J gene TRBJ2-7; 8 bases agree with TRBD1. CDR1 and CDR2 from the germline V gene are SGHVS and FQNEAQ. J lost 3 bases, V lost 1 base, and 5 bases had no gene match. CDR3 size: 15 residues.

In its sample, this clonotype was seen many times. The V call is TRBV5-1, the J call TRBJ2-3; D gene unclear. The V and J ends lost 0 bases and 1 base respectively, with 9 bases between them. The CDR3 runs to 15 residues. Germline V gene data show CDR1 as SGHRS and CDR2 as YFSETQ. The CDR3: CASSLATPGTDTQYF. CDR3 coding DNA: TGCGCCAGCAGCTTGGCCACCCCGGGCACAGATACGCAGTATTTT.

This clonotype was seen many times. This sequence joins TRBV7-3 and TRBJ1-2, with 8 bases aligning to TRBD1. This CDR3 contains 15 residues. V shed 5 bases, J shed 4 bases, and the junction held 9 bases outside the gene matches. The germline gives CDR1 SGHTA, CDR2 FQGTGA. CDR3 amino acids: CASSPGQVPSYGYTF. CDR3 DNA sequence: TGTGCCAGCAGCCCGGGACAGGTCCCTTCCTATGGCTACACCTTC.

The chain recombines TRBV19 with TRBJ2-3; TRBD1 might be the D (6 bases). Trimming stripped 5 bases from V and 9 bases from J, with 15 bases between. The CDR3 extends over 13 amino acids. CDR1 is LNHDA and CDR2 is SQIVND in the germline V gene (reference sequence). CDR3 coding DNA: TGTGCCAGTAGTTTCTCCGGGACATTCACGCAGTATTTT. Its translation is CASSFSGTFTQYF.

This clonotype was observed a few times. The chain combines TRBV5-1 with TRBJ2-1; tentatively, D is TRBD1 (6 bases). Germline V gene lookup returns CDR1 SGHRS and CDR2 YFSETQ. This CDR3 contains 14 residues. The ends were cut back, 0 bases at V and 6 bases at J, with 10 bases in the middle. This chain's CDR3 is CASSLGTGRNEQFF. CDR3 in DNA: TGCGCCAGCAGCTTGGGAACAGGGCGCAATGAGCAGTTCTTC.

In its sample, this clonotype was seen a few times. The V gene is TRBV5-1, the J gene TRBJ2-1; D might be TRBD1 (6 bases). CDR3 length equals 14 residues. V lost 6 bases and J lost 4, with 14 bases in between. CDR1 is SGHRS, CDR2 YFSETQ, per germline. The CDR3 nucleotides are TGCGCCAGCACTTGGGGGACATTATACAATGAGCAGTTCTTC. It is translated as CASTWGTLYNEQFF.

The chain carries TRBV6-5 and TRBJ2-3, with D possibly being TRBD1 (6 bases). Germline V gives CDR1 MNHEY, CDR2 SVGAGI. V was trimmed by 2 bases and J by 2 bases, leaving 8 bases between them. The CDR3 extends over 14 amino acids. CDR3 sequence: CASSYGGPTDTQYF. CDR3 nucleotide sequence: TGTGCCAGCAGTTACGGGGGCCCCACAGATACGCAGTATTTT.